This T cell receptor beta chain originates from a study of OX40 agonist ivuxolimab in advanced cancers. The study's findings and limits: Blood T cells, both CD4+ and CD8+, expanded clonally by week 6 at 0.1 to 3.0 mg/kg. Clonal expansion among partial responders at 0.1-3.0 mg/kg ranked near the lowest.

Comments on this clone: Antigen unknown.

TCRdb keeps only in-frame clones here, not all; method: immunoSEQ multiplex PCR. The top ten hold under 2% of the sample, which has tens of thousands of clones, roughly four fifths seen once. The germline V and J ends were trimmed by 2 bases and 1 base, with 11 bases remaining between them. The CDR3 length is 15 residues. The germline CDR1 and CDR2 sequences are MDHEN and SYDVKM. Anyone with autoimmune disease history or systemic immunosuppression was excluded. Baseline was the first blood sampling point, followed by cycle 4 day 1 and cycle 7 day 1. V usage is TRBV28 and J usage is TRBJ1-2, with a weak D call TRBD1 (6 bases). Material: CD4+ or CD8+ T cells sorted from blood, obtained in a trial of the OX40 agonist ivuxolimab. The TCR was taken from an adult with an advanced solid tumor such as melanoma, head and neck, liver or kidney cancer. CDR3 sequence (DNA): TGTGCCAGCAGTTTACCAGGGGCTATTAACTATGGCTACACCTTC. As protein: CASSLPGAINYGYTF.